A selection of T cell receptor beta chains follows, all from one sample in a study of cytomegalovirus exposure and HLA in healthy donors. Generated by immunoSEQ multiplex PCR, the TCRdb table keeps only in-frame clones and is missing some. The sample lists 180,000 or so clones, 60% to 80% seen once, with about 7.6% in the top ten. Sequenced material: PBMCs. Receptor source: a woman aged 40-49 years in good health and CMV-seropositive. Each CDR3 is given with its conserved first and last residue. Each record gives: D gene, V gene, J gene, clone size, CDR3 protein, CDR3 DNA. A D gene is named only where the DNA matches it firmly. A clone size is listed for some rows: how often the clone was seen (once, few, many), or a class if it is expanded.

d_call: TRBD2; v_call: TRBV7-3; j_call: TRBJ2-3; clone_size: .; cdr3_aa: CASSRTSGIADTQYF; cdr3_nt: TGTGCCAGCAGCCGGACTAGCGGGATCGCAGATACGCAGTATTTT
d_call: TRBD2; v_call: TRBV19; j_call: TRBJ2-7; clone_size: .; cdr3_aa: CASTPRGLAGAYEQYF; cdr3_nt: TGTGCCAGTACCCCTCGGGGGCTAGCGGGAGCCTACGAGCAGTACTTC
d_call: TRBD2; v_call: TRBV10-3; j_call: TRBJ2-7; clone_size: .; cdr3_aa: CAIRKGLAGAVNDEQYF; cdr3_nt: TGTGCCATCAGGAAAGGACTAGCGGGAGCAGTTAACGACGAGCAGTACTTC
d_call: .; v_call: TRBV6-5; j_call: TRBJ2-7; clone_size: .; cdr3_aa: CASSITRYEQYF; cdr3_nt: TGTGCCAGCAGTATTACACGCTACGAGCAGTACTTC
d_call: TRBD2; v_call: TRBV5-1; j_call: TRBJ2-1; clone_size: .; cdr3_aa: CASRREGLAGASEQFF; cdr3_nt: TGCGCCAGCAGAAGAGAGGGACTAGCGGGAGCGAGTGAGCAGTTCTTC
d_call: TRBD2; v_call: TRBV19; j_call: TRBJ2-1; clone_size: .; cdr3_aa: CASSIETSGSYNEQFF; cdr3_nt: TGTGCCAGTAGTATTGAGACTAGCGGGAGCTACAATGAGCAGTTCTTC
d_call: TRBD1; v_call: TRBV6-6; j_call: TRBJ1-1; clone_size: once; cdr3_aa: CASSYPDRGPEAFF; cdr3_nt: TGTGCCAGCAGTTACCCGGACAGGGGGCCCGAAGCTTTCTTT
d_call: .; v_call: TRBV30; j_call: TRBJ2-6; clone_size: once; cdr3_aa: CAWSSGGPVLTF; cdr3_nt: TGTGCCTGGAGTTCCGGGGGTCCCGTCCTGACTTTC
d_call: .; v_call: TRBV23-1; j_call: TRBJ2-3; clone_size: .; cdr3_aa: CASSQRGWDTDTQYF; cdr3_nt: TGCGCCAGCAGTCAGCGAGGGTGGGATACAGATACGCAGTATTTT
d_call: TRBD1; v_call: TRBV5-4; j_call: TRBJ2-7; clone_size: .; cdr3_aa: CASSLQGAGGKEQYF; cdr3_nt: TGTGCCAGCAGCTTGCAGGGGGCAGGGGGTAAAGAGCAGTACTTC
d_call: .; v_call: TRBV19; j_call: TRBJ2-5; clone_size: .; cdr3_aa: CASSITGAQETQYF; cdr3_nt: TGTGCCAGTAGTATCACAGGAGCACAAGAGACCCAGTACTTC
d_call: TRBD1; v_call: TRBV5-1; j_call: TRBJ2-1; clone_size: once; cdr3_aa: CASSLGPGQGRTYEQFF; cdr3_nt: TGCGCCAGCAGCTTGGGCCCCGGACAGGGGCGCACTTATGAGCAGTTCTTC